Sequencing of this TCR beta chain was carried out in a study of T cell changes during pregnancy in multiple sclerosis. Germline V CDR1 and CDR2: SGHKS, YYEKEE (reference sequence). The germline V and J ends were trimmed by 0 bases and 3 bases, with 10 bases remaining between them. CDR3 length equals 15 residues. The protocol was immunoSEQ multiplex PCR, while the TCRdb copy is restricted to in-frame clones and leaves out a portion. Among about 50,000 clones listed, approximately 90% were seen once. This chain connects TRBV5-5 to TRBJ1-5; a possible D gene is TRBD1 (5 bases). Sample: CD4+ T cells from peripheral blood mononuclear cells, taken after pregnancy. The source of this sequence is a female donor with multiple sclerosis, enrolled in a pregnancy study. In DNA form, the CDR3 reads TGTGCCAGCAGCTTGGCGGCAGGGTACAATCAGCCCCAGCATTTT. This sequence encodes CASSLAAGYNQPQHF.